The T cell receptor (beta chain) under discussion was sequenced for a study of T cell responses to AZD1222 COVID-19 vaccine. Trimming left V 2 bases short and J 7 bases short, with 8 bases between. This CDR3 contains 13 residues. CDR1 MNHEY and CDR2 SMNVEV come from the germline V gene (reference sequence). General observations from the study: In a largely white British group with more females than males, clonal diversity was possibly underestimated. Scientists sampled the repertoires only once the peak T cell response had passed. Seropositive AZD1222 recipients at baseline numbered only 6 or 7.

Clones were read by immunoSEQ multiplex PCR, and TCRdb kept only the in-frame ones, dropping some. Of 89,000 or so clones detected, just over 85% appear once; the ten largest clones hold more than 7%. For this clone: Its target is unknown.

Sample: peripheral blood, taken on day 0 of AZD1222 vaccination. The V gene is TRBV27, the J gene TRBJ1-4; the D gene is possibly TRBD1 (6 bases). This receptor was obtained from an adult in good health. As DNA, the CDR3 is TGTGCCAGCAGTTTAGTACAGGGTGAAAAACTGTTTTTT. It codes for CASSLVQGEKLFF.